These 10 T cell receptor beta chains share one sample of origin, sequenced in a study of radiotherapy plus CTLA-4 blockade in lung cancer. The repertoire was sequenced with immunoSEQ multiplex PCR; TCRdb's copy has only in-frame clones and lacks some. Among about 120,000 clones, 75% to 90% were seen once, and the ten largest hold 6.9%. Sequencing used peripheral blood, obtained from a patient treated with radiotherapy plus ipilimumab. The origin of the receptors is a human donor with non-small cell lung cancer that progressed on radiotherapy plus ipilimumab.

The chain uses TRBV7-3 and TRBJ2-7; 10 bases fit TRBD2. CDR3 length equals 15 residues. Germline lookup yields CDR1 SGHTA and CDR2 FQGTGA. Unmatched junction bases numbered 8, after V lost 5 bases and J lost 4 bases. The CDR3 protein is CASSPSSGSQYEQYF. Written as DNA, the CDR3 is TGTGCCAGCAGCCCCTCTAGCGGGAGCCAGTACGAGCAGTACTTC.

The CDR3 DNA follows: TGCGCCATCGGAGAGATACTAGTCGGCGAGCAGTACTTC. Protein sequence: CAIGEILVGEQYF. V usage is TRBV10-2 and J usage is TRBJ2-7; D might be TRBD2 (5 bases). Trimming removed 10 bases at V and 6 bases at J, with 19 bases between. Germline lookup yields CDR1 WSHSY and CDR2 SAAADI. The CDR3 totals 13 residues.

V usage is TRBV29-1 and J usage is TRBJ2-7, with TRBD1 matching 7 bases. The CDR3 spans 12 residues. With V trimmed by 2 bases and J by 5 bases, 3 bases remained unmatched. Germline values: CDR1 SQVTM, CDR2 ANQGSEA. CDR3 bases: TGCAGCGTTGAAAGGGACAGCAACGAGCAGTACTTC. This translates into CSVERDSNEQYF.

As DNA, the CDR3 is TGTGCCAGCTCACCGGAGCTACTAGGTAGCACAGATACGCAGTATTTT. Its protein is CASSPELLGSTDTQYF. The chain has TRBV18 and TRBJ2-3; tentatively, D is TRBD2 (5 bases). The CDR3 length is 16 residues. The V end was cut by 3 bases, the J end by 0 bases, with 13 bases between. Germline assignment: CDR1 KGHSH and CDR2 LQKENI.

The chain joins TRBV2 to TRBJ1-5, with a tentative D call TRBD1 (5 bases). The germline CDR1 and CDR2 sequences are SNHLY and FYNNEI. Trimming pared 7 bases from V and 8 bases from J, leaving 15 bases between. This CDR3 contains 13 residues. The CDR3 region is CASTSGGWEPQHF. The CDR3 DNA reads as TGTGCCAGCACCTCGGGGGGGTGGGAGCCCCAGCATTTT.

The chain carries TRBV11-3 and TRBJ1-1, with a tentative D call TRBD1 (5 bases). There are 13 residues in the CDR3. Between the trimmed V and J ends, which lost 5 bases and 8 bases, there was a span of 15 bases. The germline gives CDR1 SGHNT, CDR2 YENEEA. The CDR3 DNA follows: TGTGCCAGCAGCCCTACCGTCGAGGGGGAAGCTTTCTTT. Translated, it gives CASSPTVEGEAFF.

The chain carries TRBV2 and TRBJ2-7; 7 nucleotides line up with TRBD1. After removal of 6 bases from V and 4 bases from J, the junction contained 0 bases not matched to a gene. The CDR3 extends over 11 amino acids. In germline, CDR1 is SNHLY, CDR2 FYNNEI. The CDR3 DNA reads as TGTGCCAGCAGCAGGGGGTACGAGCAGTACTTC. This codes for CASSRGYEQYF.

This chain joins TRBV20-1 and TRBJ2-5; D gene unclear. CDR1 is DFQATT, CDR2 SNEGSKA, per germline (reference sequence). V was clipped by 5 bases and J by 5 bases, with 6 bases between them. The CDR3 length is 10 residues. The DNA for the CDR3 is TGCAGTGCTTACCGGGAGACCCAGTACTTC. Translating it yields CSAYRETQYF.

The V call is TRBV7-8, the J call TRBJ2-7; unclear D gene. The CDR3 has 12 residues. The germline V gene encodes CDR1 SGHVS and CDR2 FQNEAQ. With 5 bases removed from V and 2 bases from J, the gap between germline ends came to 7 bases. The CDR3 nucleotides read TGTGCCAGCAGCCACCCTCCCTACGAGCAGTACTTC. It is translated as CASSHPPYEQYF.

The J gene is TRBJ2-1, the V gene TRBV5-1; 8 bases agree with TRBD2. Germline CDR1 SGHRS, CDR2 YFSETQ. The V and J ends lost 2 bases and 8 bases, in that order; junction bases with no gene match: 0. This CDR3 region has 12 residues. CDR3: CASSLLADEQFF. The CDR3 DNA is TGCGCCAGCAGCTTACTAGCGGATGAGCAGTTCTTC.